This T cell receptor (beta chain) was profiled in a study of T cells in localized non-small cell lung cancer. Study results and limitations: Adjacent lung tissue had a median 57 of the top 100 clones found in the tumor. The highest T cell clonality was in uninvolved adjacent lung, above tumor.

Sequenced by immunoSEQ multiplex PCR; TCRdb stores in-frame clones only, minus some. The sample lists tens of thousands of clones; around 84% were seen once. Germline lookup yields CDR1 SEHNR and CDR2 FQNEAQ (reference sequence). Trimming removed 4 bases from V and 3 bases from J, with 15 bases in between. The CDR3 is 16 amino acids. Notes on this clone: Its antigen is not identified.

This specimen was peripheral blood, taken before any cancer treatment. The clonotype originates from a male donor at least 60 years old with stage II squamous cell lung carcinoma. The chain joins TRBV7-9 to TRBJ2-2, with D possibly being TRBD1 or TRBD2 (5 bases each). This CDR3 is CASSSTGLRDTGELFF. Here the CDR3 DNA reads TGTGCCAGCAGCTCTACAGGACTTAGGGACACCGGGGAGCTGTTTTTT.